The present TCR beta chain was sequenced within a study of shared clonotypes between healthy human individuals. Whole-study results and caveats: Limited genetic and exposure-history diversity came from having few donors. Investigators collected only blood, and repertoires in tissues likely differ.

For unsorted samples, genomic DNA was extracted from around 86 million PBMCs. The repertoire was sequenced with immunoSEQ multiplex PCR; TCRdb's copy has only in-frame clones and lacks some. The data contain around 500,000 clones, approximately 80% of them singletons. In regard to this clone: Its antigen remains unknown.

The source is a woman aged 40 to 50 in good health. Some clones in this sample may be carry-over from other donors' samples. Sequencing was carried out using PBMCs.

The CDR3 protein is CAWIDRGREKLFF. As DNA, the CDR3 is TGTGCCTGGATCGACAGGGGACGCGAAAAACTGTTTTTT. The chain couples TRBV30 to TRBJ1-4, with 8 nucleotides matching TRBD1. The germline gives CDR1 GTSNPN, CDR2 SVGIG (reference sequence). The CDR3 length is 13 residues. Trimming at V came to 4 bases and at J to 8 bases, leaving 6 bases not matched to a gene.